Listed below are T cell receptor beta chains from one sample, sequenced in a study of HIV-infected children after antiretroviral therapy interruption. MiXCR, run by TCRdb on the 3' RACE reads, gives a single entry per CDR3 protein. The sample comprises tens of thousands of distinct CDR3 sequences, more than 3.5% of which are singletons, and roughly 0.7% rests with the top ten. Sample: CD45RA+ CD4+ T cells from PBMCs, pooled from several time points, taken from a donor given antiretroviral therapy, either interrupted or continuous. The source is a pool of human donors with HIV. Both conserved end residues are part of each CDR3. Fields, in order: V gene, clone size, D gene, J gene, CDR3 DNA, CDR3 protein. A D gene is named only where the DNA matches it firmly. Size is omitted from some rows. Given values are once, few, many or a class for expanded clones.

v_gene: TRBV12-3/TRBV12-4
abundance: many
d_gene: NA
j_gene: TRBJ2-2
CDR3nt: TGTGCCAGCAGTTTTCGGCAGGGGATCGCCGGGGAGCTGTTTTTT
CDR3aa: CASSFRQGIAGELFF

v_gene: TRBV12-3/TRBV12-4
abundance: many
d_gene: NA
j_gene: TRBJ1-6
CDR3nt: TGTGCCAGCAGTTACAGGTCGGGCTCACCCCTCCACTTT
CDR3aa: CASSYRSGSPLHF

v_gene: TRBV7-2
abundance: many
d_gene: NA
j_gene: TRBJ1-4
CDR3nt: TGTGCCAGCAGCTTAGGATATACGGGGGAAAAACTGTTTTTT
CDR3aa: CASSLGYTGEKLFF

v_gene: TRBV19
abundance: many
d_gene: TRBD2
j_gene: TRBJ2-4
CDR3nt: TGTGCCAGTAGTCCCGACGGGACGGGAGGTCAGTACTTC
CDR3aa: CASSPDGTGGQYF

v_gene: TRBV12-3/TRBV12-4
abundance: many
d_gene: NA
j_gene: TRBJ1-2
CDR3nt: TGTGCCAGCAGTTTCGACGGGTCGGGGTATGGCTACACCTTC
CDR3aa: CASSFDGSGYGYTF

v_gene: TRBV7-2
abundance: many
d_gene: NA
j_gene: TRBJ2-3
CDR3nt: TGTGCCAGCAGCTTAGCGGTGGGGAATCCCCAGGGGAAGCGGGGAACAGATACGCAGTATTTT
CDR3aa: CASSLAVGNPQGKRGTDTQYF

v_gene: TRBV9
abundance: many
d_gene: NA
j_gene: TRBJ2-1
CDR3nt: TGTGCCAGCAGCGTAGTCCCGGACAATGAGCAGTTCTTC
CDR3aa: CASSVVPDNEQFF

v_gene: TRBV11-1
abundance: few
d_gene: NA
j_gene: TRBJ2-3
CDR3nt: TGTGCCAGCAGCTTACCAGGGGCTGCAGATACGCAGTATTTT
CDR3aa: CASSLPGAADTQYF

v_gene: TRBV20-1
abundance: many
d_gene: NA
j_gene: TRBJ1-2
CDR3nt: TGCAGTGCTAGGCGCGACAGTTATGGCTACACCTTC
CDR3aa: CSARRDSYGYTF

v_gene: TRBV28
abundance: many
d_gene: NA
j_gene: TRBJ2-7
CDR3nt: TGTGCCAGCAGACGGACAACAGGCTACGAGCAGTACTTC
CDR3aa: CASRRTTGYEQYF

v_gene: TRBV9
abundance: many
d_gene: TRBD2
j_gene: TRBJ2-7
CDR3nt: TGTGCCAGCAGCATAAGCGGGGGGCCCTACGAGCAGTACTTC
CDR3aa: CASSISGGPYEQYF

v_gene: TRBV5-5
abundance: few
d_gene: TRBD1
j_gene: TRBJ1-1
CDR3nt: TGTGCCAGCAGCTTGGATACAGGGGGCTCTCCTATGAACACTGAAGCTTTCTTT
CDR3aa: CASSLDTGGSPMNTEAFF

v_gene: TRBV12-3/TRBV12-4
abundance: many
d_gene: TRBD2
j_gene: TRBJ2-5
CDR3nt: TGTGCCAGCAGTTTAGCACGCGGGGGGGGGGAGACCCATTACTTC
CDR3aa: CASSLARGGGETHYF

v_gene: TRBV20-1
abundance: few
d_gene: NA
j_gene: TRBJ2-7
CDR3nt: TGCAGTGCTAGTCCAAGGGCGCAGGTACTCTACGAGCAGTACTTC
CDR3aa: CSASPRAQVLYEQYF

v_gene: TRBV18
abundance: many
d_gene: NA
j_gene: TRBJ1-1
CDR3nt: TGTGCCAGCTCACCTGGTTACGAAAACACTGAAGCTTTCTTT
CDR3aa: CASSPGYENTEAFF

v_gene: TRBV20-1
abundance: many
d_gene: NA
j_gene: TRBJ2-1
CDR3nt: TGCAGTGCCCCGACAGTCAACTCCTACAATGAGCAGTTCTTC
CDR3aa: CSAPTVNSYNEQFF

v_gene: TRBV25-1
abundance: NA
d_gene: TRBD1
j_gene: TRBJ1-4
CDR3nt: TGTGCCAGCAGCGTCCAGGGGGGGTATGAAAAACTGTTTTTT
CDR3aa: CASSVQGGYEKLFF

v_gene: TRBV7-2
abundance: many
d_gene: NA
j_gene: TRBJ2-7
CDR3nt: TGTGCCAGCAGCGTGGCCGCGGGCGCCTACGAGCAGTACTTC
CDR3aa: CASSVAAGAYEQYF

v_gene: TRBV12-3/TRBV12-4
abundance: many
d_gene: NA
j_gene: TRBJ1-4
CDR3nt: TGTGCCAGCAGTTGGAGGGTCCCAAATGAAAAACTGTTTTTT
CDR3aa: CASSWRVPNEKLFF

v_gene: TRBV29-1
abundance: many
d_gene: NA
j_gene: TRBJ1-1
CDR3nt: TGCAGCGTATGGGGGGGCACGGCGAACACTGAAGCTTTCTTT
CDR3aa: CSVWGGTANTEAFF

v_gene: TRBV3-1
abundance: many
d_gene: NA
j_gene: TRBJ1-1
CDR3nt: TGTGCCAGCAGCCAAGTCGGCAGTGAAGCTTTCTTT
CDR3aa: CASSQVGSEAFF

v_gene: TRBV25-1
abundance: NA
d_gene: NA
j_gene: TRBJ2-7
CDR3nt: TGTGCCAGCAGAGAGACCGGGACGGGGCCCCACGAGCAGTACTTC
CDR3aa: CASRETGTGPHEQYF

v_gene: TRBV18
abundance: many
d_gene: NA
j_gene: TRBJ2-7
CDR3nt: TGTGCCAGCTCACCACGGGGGACGGGCCACTACGAGCAGTACTTC
CDR3aa: CASSPRGTGHYEQYF

v_gene: TRBV7-9
abundance: medium-sized
d_gene: NA
j_gene: TRBJ2-3
CDR3nt: TGTGCCAGCAGCTTAGCCGATACGCAGTATTTT
CDR3aa: CASSLADTQYF

v_gene: TRBV24-1
abundance: few
d_gene: TRBD2
j_gene: TRBJ2-1
CDR3nt: TGTGCCACCAGTGATTTTAAGCGGGGGGGCCAAAATGAGCAGTTCTTC
CDR3aa: CATSDFKRGGQNEQFF

v_gene: TRBV5-1
abundance: many
d_gene: TRBD2
j_gene: TRBJ2-1
CDR3nt: TGCGCCAGCAGCTTACGGACTAGCGGTGACAGTGAGCAGTTCTTC
CDR3aa: CASSLRTSGDSEQFF